Listed below are T cell receptor beta chains from one sample, sequenced in a study of blood T cell repertoires in COVID-19. The table came from immunoSEQ multiplex PCR; TCRdb's copy has only in-frame clones and leaves some out. The profile covers 150,000 or so clones, with approximately 70% appearing a single time and around 2% taken by the ten largest. Input material: peripheral blood. Receptors were obtained from a woman in her 70s with acute or convalescent COVID-19. The conserved cysteine and the conserved F or W are not part of the CDR3 here.

v_gene: TRBV6-5
j_gene: TRBJ2-1
CDR3aa: ASSLTSGNHEQF

v_gene: TRBV5-6
j_gene: TRBJ2-7
CDR3aa: ASSLKPWGSTTSYEQY

v_gene: TRBV6-5
j_gene: TRBJ1-5
CDR3aa: ASSNDRGNQPQH

v_gene: TRBV28
j_gene: TRBJ2-7
CDR3aa: ASSWTETYEQY

v_gene: TRBV12-3/TRBV12-4
j_gene: TRBJ1-2
CDR3aa: ASSFGTERSYT

v_gene: TRBV3-1/TRBV3-2
j_gene: TRBJ2-3
CDR3aa: ASSQERLAGADTQY

v_gene: TRBV7-8
j_gene: TRBJ1-5
CDR3aa: ASSLSGFYQPQH

v_gene: TRBV27
j_gene: TRBJ2-2
CDR3aa: ASSPHGTSGRYNTGELF

v_gene: TRBV7-2
j_gene: TRBJ1-5
CDR3aa: ASSWRQAGNQPQH

v_gene: TRBV5-1
j_gene: TRBJ1-1
CDR3aa: ASNPVQGNTEAF

v_gene: TRBV7-9
j_gene: TRBJ1-6
CDR3aa: ASSVNSPLH

v_gene: TRBV5-1
j_gene: TRBJ2-3
CDR3aa: ASSKSGTGALMSGRARTDTQY

v_gene: TRBV28
j_gene: TRBJ2-7
CDR3aa: ASSSSGLATSRNYEQY

v_gene: TRBV11-2
j_gene: TRBJ1-2
CDR3aa: ASSLGWQDYT

v_gene: TRBV19
j_gene: TRBJ2-3
CDR3aa: ASSGLAAIGTQY

v_gene: TRBV7-2
j_gene: TRBJ2-1
CDR3aa: ASSLVGKVGLYNEQF

v_gene: TRBV11-2
j_gene: TRBJ2-5
CDR3aa: ASSLGQGLKTQY

v_gene: TRBV9
j_gene: TRBJ2-1
CDR3aa: ASGDFYNEQF

v_gene: TRBV29-1
j_gene: TRBJ1-1
CDR3aa: SVYDSHVGAF

v_gene: TRBV7-2
j_gene: TRBJ2-5
CDR3aa: ASSPQETQY

v_gene: TRBV2
j_gene: TRBJ2-3
CDR3aa: ASSETSGSTDTQY

v_gene: TRBV5-1
j_gene: TRBJ2-1
CDR3aa: ASKGLAGLNEQF

v_gene: TRBV5-8
j_gene: TRBJ1-2
CDR3aa: ASSLPGGRANYGYT

v_gene: TRBV6-5
j_gene: TRBJ2-1
CDR3aa: ASSTSGGPHNEQF

v_gene: TRBV19
j_gene: TRBJ2-6
CDR3aa: ASGQGGANVLT

v_gene: TRBV11-3
j_gene: TRBJ2-1
CDR3aa: ASSLSGGGYNEQF

v_gene: TRBV6-4
j_gene: TRBJ2-1
CDR3aa: ASSEPGQGYNEQF

v_gene: TRBV29-1
j_gene: TRBJ2-5
CDR3aa: SVAGQGPTQY

v_gene: TRBV2
j_gene: TRBJ2-7
CDR3aa: ASDRQGALAGEQY

v_gene: TRBV7-8
j_gene: TRBJ1-1
CDR3aa: ASSPWDREGEAF

v_gene: TRBV3-1/TRBV3-2
j_gene: TRBJ1-1
CDR3aa: ASRTGRTEAF

v_gene: TRBV21-1
j_gene: TRBJ2-1
CDR3aa: ASSIRTVLAGGDYNEQF

v_gene: TRBV4-3
j_gene: TRBJ2-3
CDR3aa: ASSQAARGGVTDTQY

v_gene: TRBV30
j_gene: TRBJ2-7
CDR3aa: AWSGPSGLFTYEQY

v_gene: TRBV5-1
j_gene: TRBJ2-1
CDR3aa: ASSLVTGPHNEQF

v_gene: TRBV7-9
j_gene: TRBJ2-7
CDR3aa: ASGLQGGHEQY

v_gene: TRBV23-1
j_gene: TRBJ2-7
CDR3aa: ASSQQPILGLAGRPSYEQY

v_gene: TRBV27
j_gene: TRBJ2-7
CDR3aa: ASSLGRRSGYEQY

v_gene: TRBV11-2
j_gene: TRBJ1-2
CDR3aa: ASSSGQDHIDT

v_gene: TRBV18
j_gene: TRBJ1-1
CDR3aa: ASSPGPSTEAF

v_gene: TRBV24-1
j_gene: TRBJ1-4
CDR3aa: ATSDHKSGTGKEKLF

v_gene: TRBV9
j_gene: TRBJ1-6
CDR3aa: ASSPRDRGNSPLH